A single sample gave rise to the 5 T cell receptor beta chains below, sequenced in a study of T cells after yellow fever vaccination. TCRdb reanalysed the 5' RACE reads using MiXCR and keeps one entry per CDR3 protein. The sample shows hundreds of thousands of distinct CDR3 sequences, about 17% of them seen only once. Material: PBMCs, obtained 5 days after the first yellow fever vaccination. These receptors all stem from a man between 18 and 29 years old who received the YFV17D yellow fever vaccine.

The V gene is TRBV25-1, the J gene TRBJ2-5, with a possible D match to TRBD2 (5 bases). CDR3 length equals 14 residues. Germline V gives CDR1 MGHDK, CDR2 SYGVNS. V was clipped by 3 bases and J by 1 base, with 9 bases between them. The DNA for the CDR3 is TGTGCCAGCAGTGAGGCGGGCAGCCAAGAGACCCAGTACTTC. Translation gives CASSEAGSQETQYF.

This clonotype was seen a handful of times. The chain recombines TRBV7-3 with TRBJ1-6, with 7 bases matching TRBD1. This CDR3 has 13 amino acids. Per germline, CDR1 SGHTA and CDR2 FQGTGA. V dropped 6 bases and J dropped 7; count of bases not matched to a gene: 3. CDR3 protein: CASSPGQNSPLHF. The CDR3 nucleotides read TGTGCCAGCAGTCCGGGACAGAATTCACCCCTCCACTTT.

This clonotype was counted only a few times. The chain couples TRBV5-4 to TRBJ1-2; maybe TRBD1 (6 bases). The germline V gene has CDR1 SGHNT and CDR2 YYREEE (reference sequence). V was shortened by 2 bases and J by 8 bases, with 16 bases between the two germline ends. The CDR3 loop spans 14 amino acids. CDR3 sequence: CASSFTPGAEGYTF. In DNA form, the CDR3 reads TGTGCCAGCAGCTTTACTCCGGGGGCGGAGGGCTACACCTTC.

The table lists this clonotype with a few counts. The rearrangement joins TRBV29-1 to TRBJ1-1, with 7 bases matching TRBD1. The CDR3 is made up of 11 amino acids. J was trimmed by 6 bases and V by 5 bases; bases with no gene match: 3. The germline CDR1 and CDR2 sequences are SQVTM and ANQGSEA. DNA of the CDR3: TGCAGCGTTCACAGGGGCGCTGAAGCTTTCTTT. Translating it yields CSVHRGAEAFF.

The V gene is TRBV7-2, the J gene TRBJ2-1; the match to TRBD2 covers 10 bases. J lost 7 bases, V lost 1 base, and 4 bases had no gene match. The CDR3 consists of 15 residues. Germline V CDR1 and CDR2: SGHTA, FQGNSA. DNA of the CDR3: TGTGCCAGCAGCTTAGTTAGCGGGGGGTTGAATGAGCAGTTCTTC. This encodes CASSLVSGGLNEQFF.